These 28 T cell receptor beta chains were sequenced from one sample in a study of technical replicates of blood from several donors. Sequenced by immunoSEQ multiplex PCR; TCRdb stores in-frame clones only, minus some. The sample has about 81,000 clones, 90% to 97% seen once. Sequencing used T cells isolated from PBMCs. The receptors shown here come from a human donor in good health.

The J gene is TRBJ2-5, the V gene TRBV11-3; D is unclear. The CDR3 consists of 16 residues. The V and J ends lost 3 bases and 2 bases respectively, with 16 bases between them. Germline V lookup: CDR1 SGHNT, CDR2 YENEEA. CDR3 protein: CASSFNFASPQETQYF. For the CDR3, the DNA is TGTGCCAGCAGCTTCAACTTCGCTAGTCCACAAGAGACCCAGTACTTC.

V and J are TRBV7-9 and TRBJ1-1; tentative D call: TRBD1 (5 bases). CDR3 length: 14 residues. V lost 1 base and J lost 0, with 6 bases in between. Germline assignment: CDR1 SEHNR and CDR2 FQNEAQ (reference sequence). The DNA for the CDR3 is TGTGCCAGCAGCTTAGAAGGGGTGAACACTGAAGCTTTCTTT. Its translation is CASSLEGVNTEAFF.

The CDR3 nucleotides are TGTGCCAGCAGTTTTAGTTTCGGGACAGGGAAACTCCAAGAGACCCAGTACTTC. Translation: CASSFSFGTGKLQETQYF. The chain uses TRBV27 and TRBJ2-5, with 9 nucleotides matching TRBD1. Germline loops: CDR1 MNHEY, CDR2 SMNVEV (reference sequence). Trimming cost V 3 bases and J 1 base; bases outside gene matches: 12. There are 18 residues in the CDR3.

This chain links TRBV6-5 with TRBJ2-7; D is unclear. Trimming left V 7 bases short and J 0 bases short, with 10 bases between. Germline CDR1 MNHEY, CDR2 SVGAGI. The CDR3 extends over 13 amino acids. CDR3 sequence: CASTNDNSYEQYF. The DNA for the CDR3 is TGTGCCAGCACGAACGACAACTCCTACGAGCAGTACTTC.

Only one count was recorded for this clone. CDR3 sequence reads: CATSRGLAGGWQETQYF. CDR3 DNA: TGTGCCACCAGCAGAGGGCTAGCGGGAGGGTGGCAAGAGACCCAGTACTTC. The V call is TRBV15, the J call TRBJ2-5; 12 bases agree with TRBD2. Trimming at V came to 1 base and at J to 2 bases, leaving 5 bases not matched to a gene. The CDR3 covers 17 residues. Germline V gives CDR1 LNHNV, CDR2 YYDKDF (reference sequence).

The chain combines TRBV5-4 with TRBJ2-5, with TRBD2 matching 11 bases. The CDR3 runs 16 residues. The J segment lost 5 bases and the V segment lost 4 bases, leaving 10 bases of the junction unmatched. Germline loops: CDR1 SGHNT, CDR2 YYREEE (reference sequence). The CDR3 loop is CASSRRLAGLGETQYF. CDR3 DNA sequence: TGTGCCAGCAGCCGACGACTAGCGGGACTAGGGGAGACCCAGTACTTC.

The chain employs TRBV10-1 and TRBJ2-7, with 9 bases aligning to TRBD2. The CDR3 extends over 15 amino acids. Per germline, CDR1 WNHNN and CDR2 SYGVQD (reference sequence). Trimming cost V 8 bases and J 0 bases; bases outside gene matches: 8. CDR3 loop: CASGLARENSYEQYF. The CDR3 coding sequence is TGCGCCAGCGGACTAGCGAGGGAAAACTCCTACGAGCAGTACTTC.

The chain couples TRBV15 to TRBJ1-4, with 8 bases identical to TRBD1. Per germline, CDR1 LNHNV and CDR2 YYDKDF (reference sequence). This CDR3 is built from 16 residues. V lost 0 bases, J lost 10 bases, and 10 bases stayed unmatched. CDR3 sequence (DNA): TGTGCCACCAGCAGAGATCGGCAGGGGGCCAGGGGAAAACTGTTTTTT. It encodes CATSRDRQGARGKLFF.

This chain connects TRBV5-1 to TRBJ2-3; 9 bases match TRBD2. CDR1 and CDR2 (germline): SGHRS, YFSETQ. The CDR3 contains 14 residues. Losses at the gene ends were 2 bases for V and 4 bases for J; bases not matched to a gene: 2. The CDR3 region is CASSFGLASDTQYF. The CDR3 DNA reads TGCGCCAGCAGCTTCGGACTAGCGTCAGATACGCAGTATTTT.

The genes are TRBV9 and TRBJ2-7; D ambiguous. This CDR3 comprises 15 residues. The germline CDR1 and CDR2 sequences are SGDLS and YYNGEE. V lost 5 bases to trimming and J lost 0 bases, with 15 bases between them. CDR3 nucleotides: TGTGCCAGCAGTGCCGGGTCCCGTAGCTCCTACGAGCAGTACTTC. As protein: CASSAGSRSSYEQYF.

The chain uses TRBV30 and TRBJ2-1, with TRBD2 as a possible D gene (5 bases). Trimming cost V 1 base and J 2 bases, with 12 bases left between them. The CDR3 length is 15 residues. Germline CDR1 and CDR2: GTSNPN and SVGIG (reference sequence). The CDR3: CAWSAEAGAYNEQFF. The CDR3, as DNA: TGTGCCTGGAGTGCAGAAGCCGGGGCCTACAATGAGCAGTTCTTC.

The CDR3 DNA reads as TGTGCCAGCATGGGACAGGGGGAAAACATTCAGTACTTC. It translates to CASMGQGENIQYF. The rearrangement joins TRBV5-4 to TRBJ2-4; 11 nucleotides match TRBD1. V lost 6 bases, J lost 5 bases, and 1 base stayed unmatched. This CDR3 is built from 13 residues. Germline CDR1 reads SGHNT; CDR2 reads YYREEE (reference sequence). Complete variable domain (other parts from reference TRBV5-4 and TRBJ2-4): ETGVTQSPTHLIKTRGQQVTLRCSSQSGHNTVSWYQQALGQGPQFIFQYYREEENGRGNFPPRFSGLQFPNYSSELNVNALELDDSALYLCASMGQGENIQYFGAGTRLSVL.

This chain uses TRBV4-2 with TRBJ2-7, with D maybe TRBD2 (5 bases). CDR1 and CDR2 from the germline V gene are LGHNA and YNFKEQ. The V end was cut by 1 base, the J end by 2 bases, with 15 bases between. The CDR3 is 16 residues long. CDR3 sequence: CASSQGQEAETYEQYF. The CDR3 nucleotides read TGTGCCAGCAGCCAAGGTCAAGAAGCGGAAACCTACGAGCAGTACTTC.

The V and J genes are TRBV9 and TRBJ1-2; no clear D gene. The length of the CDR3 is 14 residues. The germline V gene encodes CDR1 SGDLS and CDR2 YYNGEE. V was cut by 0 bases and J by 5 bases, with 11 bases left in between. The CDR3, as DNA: TGTGCCAGCAGCGTAGCGGCGGCAGAATATGGCTACACCTTC. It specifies CASSVAAAEYGYTF.

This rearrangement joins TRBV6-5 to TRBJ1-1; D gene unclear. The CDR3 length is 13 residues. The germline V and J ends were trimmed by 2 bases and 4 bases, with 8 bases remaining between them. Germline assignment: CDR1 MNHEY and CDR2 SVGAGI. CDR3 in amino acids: CASSYEGSTEAFF. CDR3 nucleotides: TGTGCCAGCAGTTACGAGGGAAGCACTGAAGCTTTCTTT.

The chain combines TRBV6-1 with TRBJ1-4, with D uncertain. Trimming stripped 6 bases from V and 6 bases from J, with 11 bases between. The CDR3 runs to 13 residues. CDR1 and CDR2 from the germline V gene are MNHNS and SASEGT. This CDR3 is CASSGDLDEKLFF. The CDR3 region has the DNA TGTGCCAGCAGCGGGGATTTAGATGAAAAACTGTTTTTT.

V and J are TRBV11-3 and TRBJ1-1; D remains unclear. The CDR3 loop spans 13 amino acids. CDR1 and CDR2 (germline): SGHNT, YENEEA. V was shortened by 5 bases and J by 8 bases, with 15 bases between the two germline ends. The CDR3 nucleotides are TGTGCCAGCAGCCCAGACACGAGTCAAGAAGCTTTCTTT. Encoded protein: CASSPDTSQEAFF. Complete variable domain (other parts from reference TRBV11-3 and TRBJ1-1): EAGVVQSPRYKIIEKKQPVAFWCNPISGHNTLYWYLQNLGQGPELLIRYENEEAVDDSQLPKDRFSAERLKGVDSTLKIQPAELGDSAVYLCASSPDTSQEAFFGQGTRLTVV.

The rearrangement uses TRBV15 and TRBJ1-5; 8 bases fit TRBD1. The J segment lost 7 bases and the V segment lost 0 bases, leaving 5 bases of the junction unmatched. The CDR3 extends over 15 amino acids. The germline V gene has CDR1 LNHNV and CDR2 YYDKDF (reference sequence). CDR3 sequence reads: CATSREVQGGQPQHF. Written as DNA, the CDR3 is TGTGCCACCAGCAGAGAAGTACAGGGGGGCCAGCCCCAGCATTTT.

The CDR3 here is CASSDRGYEQFF. The CDR3 nucleotides are TGTGCCAGTAGTGACAGGGGCTACGAGCAGTTCTTC. This chain links TRBV19 with TRBJ2-1, with TRBD1 matching over 8 bases. The ends lost 5 bases at V and 10 bases at J; junction bases unmatched: 4. The CDR3 runs to 12 residues. The germline CDR1 and CDR2 sequences are LNHDA and SQIVND (reference sequence).

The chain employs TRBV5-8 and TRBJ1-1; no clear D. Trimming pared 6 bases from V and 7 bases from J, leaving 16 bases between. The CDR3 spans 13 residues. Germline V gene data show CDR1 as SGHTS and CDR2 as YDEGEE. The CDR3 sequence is CASITARLGEAFF. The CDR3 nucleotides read TGTGCCAGCATAACAGCTCGTTTAGGTGAAGCTTTCTTT.

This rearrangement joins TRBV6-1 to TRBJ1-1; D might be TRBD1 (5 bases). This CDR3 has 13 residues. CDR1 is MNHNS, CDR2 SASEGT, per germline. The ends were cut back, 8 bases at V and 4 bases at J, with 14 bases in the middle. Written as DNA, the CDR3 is TGTGCCAGCTGCCGACAAAGGGGCACTGAAGCTTTCTTT. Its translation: CASCRQRGTEAFF.

The CDR3 reads CASSPGPASGSAYNEQFF. The CDR3, as DNA: TGTGCCAGCAGCCCCGGCCCCGCGAGCGGGAGTGCCTACAATGAGCAGTTCTTC. This chain links TRBV5-4 with TRBJ2-1, with TRBD2 identical over 8 bases. The germline CDR1 and CDR2 sequences are SGHNT and YYREEE (reference sequence). Unmatched junction bases numbered 14, after V lost 4 bases and J lost 2 bases. This CDR3 is 18 amino acids long.

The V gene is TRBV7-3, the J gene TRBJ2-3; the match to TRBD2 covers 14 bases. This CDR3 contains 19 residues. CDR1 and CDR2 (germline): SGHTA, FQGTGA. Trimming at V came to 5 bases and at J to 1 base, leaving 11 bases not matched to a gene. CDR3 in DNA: TGTGCCAGCAGCGATCCCGGGACTAGCGGGAGTATAGGCACAGATACGCAGTATTTT. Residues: CASSDPGTSGSIGTDTQYF.

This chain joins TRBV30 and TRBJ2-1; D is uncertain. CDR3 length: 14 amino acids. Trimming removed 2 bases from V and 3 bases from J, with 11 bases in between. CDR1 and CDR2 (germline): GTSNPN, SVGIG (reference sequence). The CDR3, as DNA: TGTGCCTGGAGTATGACTCCGAACTACAATGAGCAGTTCTTC. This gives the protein CAWSMTPNYNEQFF.

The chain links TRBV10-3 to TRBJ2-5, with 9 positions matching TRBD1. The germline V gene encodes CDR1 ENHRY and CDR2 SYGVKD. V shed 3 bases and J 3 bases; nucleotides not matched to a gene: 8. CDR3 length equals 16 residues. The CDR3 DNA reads TGTGCCATCAGTGACTTTGGACAGGGGAGAGAAGAGACCCAGTACTTC. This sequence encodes CAISDFGQGREETQYF.

CDR3 sequence: CASGRQETTDTQYF. In DNA, the CDR3 is TGCGCCAGCGGCCGACAGGAAACCACAGATACGCAGTATTTT. The chain uses TRBV5-1 and TRBJ2-3; D possibly corresponds to TRBD1 (6 bases). The ends were cut back, 7 bases at V and 2 bases at J, with 14 bases in the middle. CDR1 is SGHRS, CDR2 YFSETQ, per germline. The CDR3 has 14 residues.

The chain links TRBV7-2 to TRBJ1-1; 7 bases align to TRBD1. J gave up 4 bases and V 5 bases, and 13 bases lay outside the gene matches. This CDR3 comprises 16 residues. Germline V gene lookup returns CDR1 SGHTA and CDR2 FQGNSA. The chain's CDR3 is CASSPGSDREITEAFF. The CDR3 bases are TGTGCCAGCAGCCCAGGATCCGACAGGGAGATCACTGAAGCTTTCTTT.

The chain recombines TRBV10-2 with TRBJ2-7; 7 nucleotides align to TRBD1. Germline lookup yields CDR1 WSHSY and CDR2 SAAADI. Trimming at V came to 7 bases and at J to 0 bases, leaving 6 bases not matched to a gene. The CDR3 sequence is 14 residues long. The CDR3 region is CASTFGTVSYEQYF. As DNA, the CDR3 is TGCGCCAGCACTTTTGGGACAGTCTCCTACGAGCAGTACTTC.